This note documents a single T cell receptor (beta chain) sequence. One end of the junction is discordant with germline, which a read error may explain. It was with a sample-barcoded 5' primer and a J-beta primer mix that a second PCR of about 6 to 12 cycles was run. TCRdb processed the 5' RACE reads anew with MiXCR; each CDR3 protein has one entry. The top ten hold about 22% of the sample, which has more than 650,000 distinct CDR3 sequences, 20% to 25% seen once. This CDR3 region has 13 residues. The germline V gene has CDR1 MNHNS and CDR2 SASEGT. This record belongs to a study of blood T cells in healthy people across ages.

This TCR came from a man in his 70s in good health. The rearrangement links TRBV6-1 to TRBJ2-3; D unresolved. The sample was blood. CDR3 coding DNA: TGTGCCAGCAGCTCCTCGCCCCCAGACACGCAGTATTTT. It codes for CASSSSPPDTQYF.